This T cell receptor (beta chain) was found in a study of blood T cells in healthy people across ages. Total RNA was extracted at no less than 6 micrograms per sample. This clonotype was recorded a few times. CDR3 size: 15 residues. Germline CDR1 is SGHRS and CDR2 is YFSETQ. V trimming: 4 bases; J trimming: 4 bases; junction bases outside the gene matches: 7. A second PCR, run for roughly 6 to 11 cycles, used a sample-barcoded 5' primer plus a J-beta primer mix. From the 5' RACE reads, TCRdb called clonotypes with MiXCR, one entry per CDR3 protein. The sample holds around 800,000 distinct CDR3 sequences, less than 70% seen once.

The chain carries TRBV5-1 and TRBJ2-3; TRBD1 agrees at 9 bases. The specimen sequenced was blood. This clonotype originated in an elderly man in good health. The CDR3 reads CASSPEGQGPDTQYF. CDR3 coding DNA: TGCGCCAGCAGCCCGGAGGGACAGGGTCCAGATACGCAGTATTTT.